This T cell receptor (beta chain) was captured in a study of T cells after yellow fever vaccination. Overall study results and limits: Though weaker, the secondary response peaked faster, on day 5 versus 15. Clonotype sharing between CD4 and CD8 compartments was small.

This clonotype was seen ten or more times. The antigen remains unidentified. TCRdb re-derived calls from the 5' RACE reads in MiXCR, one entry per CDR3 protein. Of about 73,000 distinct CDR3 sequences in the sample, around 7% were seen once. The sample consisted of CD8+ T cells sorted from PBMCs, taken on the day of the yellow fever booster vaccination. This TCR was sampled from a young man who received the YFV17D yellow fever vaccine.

CDR3 sequence reads: CASSPGTANTGELFF. As DNA, the CDR3 is TGTGCCAGCAGCCCGGGGACAGCGAACACCGGGGAGCTGTTTTTT. V gene TRBV7-8 combines with J gene TRBJ2-2; 7 nucleotides agree with TRBD1. Trimming cost V 5 bases and J 0 bases; bases outside gene matches: 3. CDR3 size: 15 residues. The germline V gene has CDR1 SGHVS and CDR2 FQNEAQ.